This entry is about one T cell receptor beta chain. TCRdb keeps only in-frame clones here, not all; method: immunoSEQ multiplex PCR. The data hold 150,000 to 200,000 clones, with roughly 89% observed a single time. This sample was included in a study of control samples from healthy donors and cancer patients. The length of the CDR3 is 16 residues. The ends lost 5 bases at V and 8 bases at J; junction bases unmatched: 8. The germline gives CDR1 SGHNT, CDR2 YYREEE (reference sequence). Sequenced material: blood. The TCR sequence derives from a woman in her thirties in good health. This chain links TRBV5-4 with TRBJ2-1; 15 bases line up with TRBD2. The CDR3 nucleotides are TGTGCCAGCAGTTTTCGGACTAGCGGGGGGGCTTATGAGCAGTTCTTC. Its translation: CASSFRTSGGAYEQFF. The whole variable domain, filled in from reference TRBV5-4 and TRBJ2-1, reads ETGVTQSPTHLIKTRGQQVTLRCSSQSGHNTVSWYQQALGQGPQFIFQYYREEENGRGNFPPRFSGLQFPNYSSELNVNALELDDSALYLCASSFRTSGGAYEQFFGPGTRLTVL.